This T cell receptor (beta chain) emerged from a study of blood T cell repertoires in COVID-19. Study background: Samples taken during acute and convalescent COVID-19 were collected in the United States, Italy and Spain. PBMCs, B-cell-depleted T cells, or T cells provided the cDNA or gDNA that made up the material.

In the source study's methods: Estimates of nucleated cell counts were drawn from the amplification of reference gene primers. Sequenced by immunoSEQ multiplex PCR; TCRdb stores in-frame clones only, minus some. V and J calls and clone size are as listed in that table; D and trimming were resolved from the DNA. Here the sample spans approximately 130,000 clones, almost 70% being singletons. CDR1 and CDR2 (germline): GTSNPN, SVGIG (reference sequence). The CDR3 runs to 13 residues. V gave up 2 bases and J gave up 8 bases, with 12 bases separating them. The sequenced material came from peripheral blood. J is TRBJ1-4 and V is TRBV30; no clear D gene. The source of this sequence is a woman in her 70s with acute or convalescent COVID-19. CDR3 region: CAWSFRAGEKLFF. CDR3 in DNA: TGTGCCTGGAGTTTCCGGGCGGGCGAAAAACTGTTTTTT.